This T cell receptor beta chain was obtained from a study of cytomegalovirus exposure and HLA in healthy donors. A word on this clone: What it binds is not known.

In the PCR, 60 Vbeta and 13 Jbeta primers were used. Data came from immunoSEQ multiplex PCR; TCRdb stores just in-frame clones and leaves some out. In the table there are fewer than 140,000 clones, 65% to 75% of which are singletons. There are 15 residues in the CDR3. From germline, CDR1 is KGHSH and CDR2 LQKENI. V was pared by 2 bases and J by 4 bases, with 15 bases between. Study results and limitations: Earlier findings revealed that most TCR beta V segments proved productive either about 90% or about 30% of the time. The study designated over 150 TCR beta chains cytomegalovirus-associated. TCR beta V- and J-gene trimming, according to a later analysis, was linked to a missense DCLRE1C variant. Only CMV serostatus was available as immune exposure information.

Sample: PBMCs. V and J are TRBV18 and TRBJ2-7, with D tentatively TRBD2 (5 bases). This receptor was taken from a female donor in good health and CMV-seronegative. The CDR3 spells CASSPKAPAGYEQYF. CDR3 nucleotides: TGTGCCAGCTCACCAAAGGCCCCTGCGGGTTACGAGCAGTACTTC.